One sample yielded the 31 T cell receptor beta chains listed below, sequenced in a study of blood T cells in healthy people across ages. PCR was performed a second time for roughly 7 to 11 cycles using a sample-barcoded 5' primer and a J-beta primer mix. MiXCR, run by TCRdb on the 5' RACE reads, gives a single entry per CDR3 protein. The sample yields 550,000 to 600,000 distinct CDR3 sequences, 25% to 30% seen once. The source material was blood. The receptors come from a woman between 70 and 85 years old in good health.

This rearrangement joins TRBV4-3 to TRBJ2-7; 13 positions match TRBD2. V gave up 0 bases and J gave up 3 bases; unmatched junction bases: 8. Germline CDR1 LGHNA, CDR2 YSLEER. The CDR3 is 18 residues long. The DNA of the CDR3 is TGCGCCAGCAGCCAAGAACTAGCGGGGGGGCGGGTCCGCTACGAGCAGTACTTC. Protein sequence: CASSQELAGGRVRYEQYF.

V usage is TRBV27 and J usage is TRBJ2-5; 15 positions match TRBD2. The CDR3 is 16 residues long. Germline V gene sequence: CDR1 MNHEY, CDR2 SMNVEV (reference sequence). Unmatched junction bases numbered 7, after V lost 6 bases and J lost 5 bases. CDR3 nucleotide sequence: TGTGCCAGCAGAGGACTAGCGGGGGGGTTTCCGGAGACCCAGTACTTC. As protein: CASRGLAGGFPETQYF.

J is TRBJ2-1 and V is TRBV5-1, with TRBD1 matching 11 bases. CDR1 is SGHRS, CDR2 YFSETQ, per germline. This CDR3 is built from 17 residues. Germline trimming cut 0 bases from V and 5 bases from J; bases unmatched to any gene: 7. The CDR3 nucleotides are TGCGCCAGCAGCTTGGCGGTACGGACAGGGGGCCACAATGAGCAGTTCTTC. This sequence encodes CASSLAVRTGGHNEQFF.

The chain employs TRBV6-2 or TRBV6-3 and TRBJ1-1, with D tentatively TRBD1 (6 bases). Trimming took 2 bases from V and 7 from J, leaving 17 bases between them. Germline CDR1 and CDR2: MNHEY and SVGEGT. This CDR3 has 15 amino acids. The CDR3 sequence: CASSYRRTAGIEAFF. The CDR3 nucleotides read TGTGCCAGCAGTTACCGGCGGACAGCGGGGATTGAAGCTTTCTTT.

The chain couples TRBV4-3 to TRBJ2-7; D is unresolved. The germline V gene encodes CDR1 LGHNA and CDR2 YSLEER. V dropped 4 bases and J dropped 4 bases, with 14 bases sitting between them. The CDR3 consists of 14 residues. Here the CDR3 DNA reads TGCGCCAGCAGCCCTTCCGCACTGCATTACGAGCAGTACTTC. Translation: CASSPSALHYEQYF.

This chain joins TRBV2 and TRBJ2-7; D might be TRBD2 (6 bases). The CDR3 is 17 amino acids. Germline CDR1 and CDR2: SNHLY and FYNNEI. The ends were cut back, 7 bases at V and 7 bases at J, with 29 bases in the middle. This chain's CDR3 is CASTPRGPGEPSGEQYF. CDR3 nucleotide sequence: TGTGCCAGCACCCCCCGAGGTCCGGGAGAACCCTCGGGAGAGCAGTACTTC.

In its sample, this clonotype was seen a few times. CDR3 sequence: CASGGEIAKNIQYF. The CDR3 nucleotides are TGTGCCAGCGGTGGAGAAATCGCCAAAAACATTCAGTACTTC. This sequence joins TRBV3-1 and TRBJ2-4; D is uncertain. The germline gives CDR1 LGHDT, CDR2 YNNKEL (reference sequence). This CDR3 is 14 amino acids long. The V end lost 8 bases, the J end lost 1 base, and 12 bases lay between the germline ends.

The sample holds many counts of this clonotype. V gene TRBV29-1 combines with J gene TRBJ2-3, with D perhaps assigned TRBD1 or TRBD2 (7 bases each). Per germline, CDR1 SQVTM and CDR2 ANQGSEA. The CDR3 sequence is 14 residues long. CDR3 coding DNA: TGCAGTCTGCTCGACAGGGAGGGCCGCGATACGCAGTATTTT. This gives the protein CSLLDREGRDTQYF.

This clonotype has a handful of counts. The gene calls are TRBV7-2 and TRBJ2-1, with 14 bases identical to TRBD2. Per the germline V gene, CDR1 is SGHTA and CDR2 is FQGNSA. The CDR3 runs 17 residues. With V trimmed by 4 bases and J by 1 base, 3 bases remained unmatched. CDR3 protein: CASSSRLAGGSYNEQFF. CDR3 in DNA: TGTGCCAGCAGCTCAAGACTAGCGGGGGGGTCCTACAATGAGCAGTTCTTC.

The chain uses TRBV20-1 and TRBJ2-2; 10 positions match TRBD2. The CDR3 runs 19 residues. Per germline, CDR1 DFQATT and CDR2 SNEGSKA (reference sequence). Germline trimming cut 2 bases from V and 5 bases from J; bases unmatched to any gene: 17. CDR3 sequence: CSARSLAGDGVSVTGELFF. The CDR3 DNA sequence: TGCAGTGCTAGAAGTCTAGCGGGAGATGGGGTGTCGGTTACCGGGGAGCTGTTTTTT.

The CDR3 sequence is CSARRPGLAGGTQYF. For the CDR3, the DNA is TGCAGTGCTAGAAGGCCGGGACTAGCGGGGGGTACGCAGTATTTT. The rearrangement joins TRBV20-1 to TRBJ2-3, with TRBD2 identical over 15 bases. Unmatched junction bases numbered 5, after V lost 2 bases and J lost 8 bases. CDR1 and CDR2 from the germline V gene are DFQATT and SNEGSKA (reference sequence). The CDR3 runs to 15 residues.

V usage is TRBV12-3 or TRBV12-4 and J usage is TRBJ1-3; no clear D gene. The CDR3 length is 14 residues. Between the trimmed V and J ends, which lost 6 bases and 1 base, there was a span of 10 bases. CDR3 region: CASSTDGSGNTIYF. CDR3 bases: TGTGCCAGCAGCACCGACGGTTCTGGAAACACCATATATTTT.

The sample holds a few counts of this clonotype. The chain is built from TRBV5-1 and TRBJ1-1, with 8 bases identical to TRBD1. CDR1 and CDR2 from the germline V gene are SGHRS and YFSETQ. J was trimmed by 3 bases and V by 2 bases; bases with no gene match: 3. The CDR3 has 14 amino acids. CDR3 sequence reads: CASSLRTGHTEAFF. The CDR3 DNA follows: TGCGCCAGCAGCTTAAGGACAGGGCACACTGAAGCTTTCTTT.

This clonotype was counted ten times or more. The CDR3 here is CASSLNNVVTEAFF. The CDR3 nucleotides read TGCGCCAGCAGCTTGAATAATGTCGTCACTGAAGCTTTCTTT. The chain recombines TRBV5-1 with TRBJ1-1; D not resolved. CDR3 length: 14 residues. The germline V and J ends were trimmed by 1 base and 4 bases, with 11 bases remaining between them. CDR1 is SGHRS, CDR2 YFSETQ, per germline.

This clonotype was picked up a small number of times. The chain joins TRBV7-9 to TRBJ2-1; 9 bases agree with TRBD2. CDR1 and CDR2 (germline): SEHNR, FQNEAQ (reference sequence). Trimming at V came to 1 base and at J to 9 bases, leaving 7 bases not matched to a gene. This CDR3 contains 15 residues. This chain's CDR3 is CASSLGAGGGGEQFF. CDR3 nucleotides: TGTGCCAGCAGCTTAGGAGCGGGGGGAGGAGGTGAGCAGTTCTTC.

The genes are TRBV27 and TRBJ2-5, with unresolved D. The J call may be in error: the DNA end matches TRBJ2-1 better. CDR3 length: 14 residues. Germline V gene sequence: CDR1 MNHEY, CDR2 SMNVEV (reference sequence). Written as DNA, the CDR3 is TGTGCCAGCAGTTTGGCCAGAACCCCCAATGAGCAGTTCTTC. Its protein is CASSLARTPNEQFF.

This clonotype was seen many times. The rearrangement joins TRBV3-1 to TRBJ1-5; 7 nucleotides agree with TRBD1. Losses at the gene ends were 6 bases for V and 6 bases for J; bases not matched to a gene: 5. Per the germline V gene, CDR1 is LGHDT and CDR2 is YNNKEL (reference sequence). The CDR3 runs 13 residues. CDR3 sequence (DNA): TGTGCCAGCAGTCTACAGGGGAGTCAGCCCCAGCATTTT. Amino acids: CASSLQGSQPQHF.

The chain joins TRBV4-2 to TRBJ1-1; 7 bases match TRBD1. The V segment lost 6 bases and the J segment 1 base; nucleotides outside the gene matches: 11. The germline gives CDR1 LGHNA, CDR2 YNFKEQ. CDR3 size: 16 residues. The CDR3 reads CASRRTPGQPNTEAFF. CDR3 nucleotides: TGTGCCAGCAGACGTACTCCGGGACAGCCGAACACTGAAGCTTTCTTT.

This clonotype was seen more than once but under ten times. CDR3 amino acids: CATSDSAAGGQPQHF. Here the CDR3 DNA reads TGTGCCACCAGTGATTCGGCAGCGGGAGGGCAGCCCCAGCATTTT. V and J are TRBV24-1 and TRBJ1-5; no definite D call. CDR1 KGHDR and CDR2 SFDVKD come from the germline V gene. Trimming took off 2 bases at V and 7 bases at J, with 14 bases between the two ends. The CDR3 has 15 residues.

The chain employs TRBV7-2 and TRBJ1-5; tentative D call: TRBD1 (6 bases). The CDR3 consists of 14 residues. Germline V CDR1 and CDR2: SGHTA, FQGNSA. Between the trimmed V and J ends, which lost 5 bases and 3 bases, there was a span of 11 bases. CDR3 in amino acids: CASSQDRYNQPQHF. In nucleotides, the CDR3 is TGTGCCAGCAGCCAGGACAGATACAATCAGCCCCAGCATTTT.

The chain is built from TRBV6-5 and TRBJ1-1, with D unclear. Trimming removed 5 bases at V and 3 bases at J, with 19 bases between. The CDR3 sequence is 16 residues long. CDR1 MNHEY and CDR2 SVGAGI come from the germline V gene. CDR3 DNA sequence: TGTGCCAGCAGTCTAGGACGGGCACCATCACACACTGAAGCTTTCTTT. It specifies CASSLGRAPSHTEAFF.

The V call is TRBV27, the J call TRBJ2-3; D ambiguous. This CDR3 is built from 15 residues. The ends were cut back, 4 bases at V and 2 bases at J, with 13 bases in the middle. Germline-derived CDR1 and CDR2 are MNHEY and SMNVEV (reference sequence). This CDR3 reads CASSSAFVVTDTQYF. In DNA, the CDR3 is TGTGCCAGCAGTTCGGCATTCGTGGTCACAGATACGCAGTATTTT.

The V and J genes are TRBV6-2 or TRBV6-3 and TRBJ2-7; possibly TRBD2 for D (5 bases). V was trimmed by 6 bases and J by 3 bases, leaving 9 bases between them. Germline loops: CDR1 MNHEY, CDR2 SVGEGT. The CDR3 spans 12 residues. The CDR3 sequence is CASRTRGYEQYF. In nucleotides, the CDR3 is TGTGCCAGCAGGACTCGGGGCTACGAGCAGTACTTC.

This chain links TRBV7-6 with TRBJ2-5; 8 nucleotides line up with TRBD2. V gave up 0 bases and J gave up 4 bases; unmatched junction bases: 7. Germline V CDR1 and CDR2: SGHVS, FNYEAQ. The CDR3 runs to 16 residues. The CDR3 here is CASSLALVSGGETQYF. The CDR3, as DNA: TGTGCCAGCAGCTTAGCGCTCGTAAGCGGGGGAGAGACCCAGTACTTC. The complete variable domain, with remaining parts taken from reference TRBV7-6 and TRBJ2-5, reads GAGVSQSPRYKVTKRGQDVALRCDPISGHVSLYWYRQALGQGPEFLTYFNYEAQQDKSGLPNDRFSAERPEGSISTLTIQRTEQRDSAMYRCASSLALVSGGETQYFGPGTRLLVL.

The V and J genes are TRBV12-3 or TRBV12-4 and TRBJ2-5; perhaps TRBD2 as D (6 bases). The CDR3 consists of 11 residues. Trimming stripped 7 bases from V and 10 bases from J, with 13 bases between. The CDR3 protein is CASTLRDLQYF. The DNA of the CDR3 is TGTGCCAGCACCCTGCGGGACCTCCAGTACTTC.

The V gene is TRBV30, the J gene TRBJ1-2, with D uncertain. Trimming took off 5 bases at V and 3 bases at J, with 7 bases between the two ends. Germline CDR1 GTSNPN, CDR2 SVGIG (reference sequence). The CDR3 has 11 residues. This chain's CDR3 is CAWSPHYGYTF. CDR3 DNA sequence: TGTGCCTGGTCCCCTCACTATGGCTACACCTTC.

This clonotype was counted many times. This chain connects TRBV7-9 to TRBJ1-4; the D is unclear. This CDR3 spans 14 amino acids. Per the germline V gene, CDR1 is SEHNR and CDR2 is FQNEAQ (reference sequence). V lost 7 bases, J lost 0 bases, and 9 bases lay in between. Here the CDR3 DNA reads TGTGCCAGCACCCGGTCCTCAACTAATGAAAAACTGTTTTTT. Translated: CASTRSSTNEKLFF.

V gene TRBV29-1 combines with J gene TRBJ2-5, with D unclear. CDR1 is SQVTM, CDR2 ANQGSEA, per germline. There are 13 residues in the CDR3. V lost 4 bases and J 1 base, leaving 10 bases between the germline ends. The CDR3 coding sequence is TGCAGCGTTGGTATAGCAGTCCAAGAGACCCAGTACTTC. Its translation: CSVGIAVQETQYF.

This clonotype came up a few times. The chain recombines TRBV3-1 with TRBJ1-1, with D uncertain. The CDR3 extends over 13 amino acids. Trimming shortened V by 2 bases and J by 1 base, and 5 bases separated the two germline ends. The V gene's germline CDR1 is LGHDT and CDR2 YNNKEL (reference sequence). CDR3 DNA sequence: TGTGCCAGCAGCCAACTGAAGAACACTGAAGCTTTCTTT. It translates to CASSQLKNTEAFF.

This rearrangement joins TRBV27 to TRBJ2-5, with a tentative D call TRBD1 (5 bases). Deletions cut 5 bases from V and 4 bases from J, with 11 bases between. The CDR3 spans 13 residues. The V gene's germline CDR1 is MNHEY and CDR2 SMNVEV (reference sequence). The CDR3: CASSHRSGETQYF. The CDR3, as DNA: TGTGCCAGCAGTCACAGGTCTGGAGAGACCCAGTACTTC.

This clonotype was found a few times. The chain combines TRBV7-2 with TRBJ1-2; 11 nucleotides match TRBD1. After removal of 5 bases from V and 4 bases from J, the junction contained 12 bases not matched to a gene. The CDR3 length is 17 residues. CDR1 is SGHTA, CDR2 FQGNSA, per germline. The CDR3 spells CASSPDLDRGRSYGYTF. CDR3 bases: TGTGCCAGCAGCCCCGACCTGGACAGGGGGCGGTCCTATGGCTACACCTTC. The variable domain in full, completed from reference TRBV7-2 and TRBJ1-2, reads GAGVSQSPSNKVTEKGKDVELRCDPISGHTALYWYRQSLGQGLEFLIYFQGNSAPDKSGLPSDRFSAERTGGSVSTLTIQRTQQEDSAVYLCASSPDLDRGRSYGYTFGSGTRLTVV.